This T cell receptor beta chain was observed in a study of blood T cell repertoires in COVID-19 (TCRdb year 2020). About the full investigation: Samples covering the acute and convalescent phases of COVID-19 were provided by collaborators in the United States, Italy and Spain. The repertoires were released in a freely available public database intended as a resource for research on the immune response to SARS-CoV-2. Nearly every sample came with metadata listing a de-identified subject ID, COVID-19 status, age in years and sex. Subjects who had been exposed to COVID-19, were actively infected with it, or had recovered from it provided the deeply sampled blood TCRbeta repertoires that made up the dataset. Where HLA class I and class II types were available, the types were taken from metadata supplied by the sample provider, not from assay-based typing. Samples were obtained from the ongoing ImmuneRACE study (first 160 participants) and from about 1,300 subjects provided by 6 global collaborators. The material from the prospective study consisted of cDNA or gDNA derived from T cells, B-cell-depleted T cells, or PBMCs. Results the study describes overall, beyond this receptor: How much clinical and demographic metadata was included differed by source and by participant, and the metadata was provided uncurated.

TCRbeta CDR3 regions were amplified from genomic DNA using the immunoSEQ Assay, a bias-controlled multiplex PCR. The paper's processing steps were these. Within the assay, amplification of reference gene primers was used to estimate how many nucleated cells each sample contained. To quantify the absolute abundance of each unique TCRbeta CDR3 rearrangement, sequence reads were collapsed and filtered. For each sample, productive Simpson clonality was calculated by taking the square root of Simpson's diversity index across productive rearrangements. In its TCRdb copy, this immuneACCESS table keeps in-frame sequences only and misses some clones. Where compared with another copy, unresolved V genes explain less than half of these, and the others have no known cause. That table gives V, J and clone size, and the DNA gave D and trimming. The sample includes under 250,000 clones, with roughly 80% observed a single time. The ten largest clones capture approximately 4.7% of the sample.

CDR1 and CDR2, per the germline V gene, are SGDLS and YYNGEE. From the cysteine through the phenylalanine, the CDR3 covers 11 amino acids. Only the CDR3 part of the read is kept: 33 bases, read in frame from the first base. V and J are truncated by 3 bases and 6 bases respectively, leaving an intervening sequence of 5 bases. Turning to this clone: This receptor's antigen is unknown. Within one base of it there is no much larger clone, and no base qualities were kept.

Collaborating institutions collected whole blood in K2EDTA tubes following their own protocols. Collaborator samples were shipped for TCRbeta analysis as frozen whole blood, isolated PBMCs, or DNA extracted from either sample type. The chain uses TRBV9 and TRBJ2-3, with TRBD2 perhaps the D gene, on 5 matching bases. This clonotype was obtained from a man aged 50-59 years with active or convalescent COVID-19. Sequences were obtained from peripheral blood. The CDR3 protein: CASSGGDTQYF. The bases are TGTGCCAGCAGCGGAGGGGATACGCAGTATTTT.